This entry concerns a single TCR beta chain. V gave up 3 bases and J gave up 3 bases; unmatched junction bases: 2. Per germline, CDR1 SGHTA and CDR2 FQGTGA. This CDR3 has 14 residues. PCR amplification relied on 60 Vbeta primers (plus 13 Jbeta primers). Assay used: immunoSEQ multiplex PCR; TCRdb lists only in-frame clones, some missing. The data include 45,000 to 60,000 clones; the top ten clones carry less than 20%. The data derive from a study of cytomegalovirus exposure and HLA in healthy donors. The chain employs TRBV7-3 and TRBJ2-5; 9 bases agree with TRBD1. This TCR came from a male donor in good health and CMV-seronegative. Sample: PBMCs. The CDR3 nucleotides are TGTGCCAGCAGCTTTGGGACAGGGAAAGAGACCCAGTACTTC. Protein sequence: CASSFGTGKETQYF.